This T cell receptor beta chain comes out of a study of Ad26.COV2.S vaccination and SARS-CoV-2 variants. CDR3 length: 15 amino acids. V shed 0 bases and J shed 4 bases, with 10 bases lying between them. Germline V gene sequence: CDR1 LGHDT, CDR2 YNNKEL (reference sequence). Measured with immunoSEQ multiplex PCR; TCRdb has only the in-frame clones, and not every one. The sample lists more than 400,000 clones, about 92% seen once, with about 1.6% in the top ten. The sample's treatment: some 19 received Ad26.COV2.S at low or high dose, single or two shots; roughly five received placebo; per-sample allocation not given. After the first vaccine or placebo injection, samples were drawn on day 63.

Sequencing was performed on peripheral blood, taken in a trial of Ad26.COV2.S vaccine versus placebo. This receptor was taken from a person aged 18-60 years who received the Ad26.COV2.S COVID-19 vaccine or a placebo. The gene calls are TRBV3-1 (or the pseudogene TRBV3-2) and TRBJ1-5; D unresolved. Written as DNA, the CDR3 is TGTGCCAGCAGCCAAGAGGGAAGAGAGAATCAGCCCCAGCATTTT. This encodes CASSQEGRENQPQHF.